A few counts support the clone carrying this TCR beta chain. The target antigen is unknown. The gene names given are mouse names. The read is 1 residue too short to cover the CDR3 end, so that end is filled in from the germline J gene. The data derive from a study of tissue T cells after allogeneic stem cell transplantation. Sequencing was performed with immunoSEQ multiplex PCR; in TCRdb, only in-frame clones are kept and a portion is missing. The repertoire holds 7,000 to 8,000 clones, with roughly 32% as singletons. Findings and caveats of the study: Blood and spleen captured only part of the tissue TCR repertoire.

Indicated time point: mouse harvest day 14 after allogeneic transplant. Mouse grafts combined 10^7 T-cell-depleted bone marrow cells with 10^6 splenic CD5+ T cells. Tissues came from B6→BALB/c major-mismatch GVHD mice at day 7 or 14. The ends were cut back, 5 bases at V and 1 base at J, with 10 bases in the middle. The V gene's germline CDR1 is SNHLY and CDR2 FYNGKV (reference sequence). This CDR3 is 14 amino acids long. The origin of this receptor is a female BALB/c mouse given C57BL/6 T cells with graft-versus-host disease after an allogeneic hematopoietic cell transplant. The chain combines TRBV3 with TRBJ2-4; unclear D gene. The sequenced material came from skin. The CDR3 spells CASSPRQGQNTLYF. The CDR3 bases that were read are TGTGCCAGCAGCCCTCGCCAGGGTCAAAACACCTTGTAC.